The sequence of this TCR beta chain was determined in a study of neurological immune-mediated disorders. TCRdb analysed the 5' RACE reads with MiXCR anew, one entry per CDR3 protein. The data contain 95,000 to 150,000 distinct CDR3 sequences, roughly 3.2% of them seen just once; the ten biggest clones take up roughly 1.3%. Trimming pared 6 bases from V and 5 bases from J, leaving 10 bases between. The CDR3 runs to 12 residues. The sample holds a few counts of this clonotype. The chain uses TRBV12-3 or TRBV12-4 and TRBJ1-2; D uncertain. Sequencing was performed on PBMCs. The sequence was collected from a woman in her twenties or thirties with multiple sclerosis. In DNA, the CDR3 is TGTGCCAGCAGACCCGCGGGGTATGGCTACACCTTC. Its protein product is CASRPAGYGYTF.